The entry below gives a single T cell receptor beta chain sequence along with its context. V lost 4 bases to trimming and J lost 3 bases, with 13 bases between them. In germline, CDR1 is SGDLS, CDR2 YYNGEE. The CDR3 consists of 14 residues. Only in-frame clones appear in the TCRdb table, and some are missing; sequencing was by immunoSEQ multiplex PCR. The sample records some 410,000 clones, around 92% being singletons. Noted treatment: about 20 received Ad26.COV2.S at low or high dose, single or two shots; about 5 received placebo; per-sample allocation not given. Each sample was drawn 63 days after the first injection (of vaccine or placebo). The data stem from a study of Ad26.COV2.S vaccination and SARS-CoV-2 variants. On the study more broadly: Sample donor was a member of the COV1001 Ad26.COV2.S trial arm.

This sequence originates from a person aged 18-65 years who received the Ad26.COV2.S COVID-19 vaccine or a placebo. Source: peripheral blood, taken in a trial of Ad26.COV2.S vaccine versus placebo. V gene TRBV9 combines with J gene TRBJ1-2, with D possibly being TRBD1 (5 bases). The CDR3 spells CASSPTESYYGYTF. As DNA, the CDR3 is TGTGCCAGCAGCCCGACAGAATCTTACTATGGCTACACCTTC.